This T cell receptor (beta chain) emerged from a study of beta chain features in type 1 diabetes. General study results and limits: Patients and controls would be equally affected if PCR favored shorter templates.

The authors reverse transcribed all of the isolated RNA, so sequencing captured expressed TCRB transcripts. TCRdb keeps only in-frame clones here, not all; method: immunoSEQ multiplex PCR. Among some 410,000 clones listed, 11% were seen once. The CDR3 consists of 12 residues. Germline V gives CDR1 SGDLS, CDR2 YYNGEE. V lost 6 bases and J lost 1, with 7 bases in between. Regarding this clone: Its matching antigen is unknown.

Sequences were obtained from naive CD4+ T cells from blood. The chain carries TRBV9 and TRBJ1-1; D remains ambiguous. The source is a woman younger than 35 in good health. The CDR3 here is CASTRRNTEAFF. For the CDR3, the DNA is TGTGCCAGCACAAGGAGGAACACTGAAGCTTTCTTT.